The 25 T cell receptor beta chains in this list originate from one sample, sequenced in a study of CD8+ T cells in alopecia areata. As the sequencing template, cDNA was produced by extracting RNA and reverse transcribing it. Method: immunoSEQ multiplex PCR; TCRdb's copy keeps in-frame clones and lacks some. Among 140,000 to 150,000 clones, 50% to 65% were seen once, and the ten largest hold more than 15%. Treatment: oral pan-JAK inhibitor, 5-10 mg twice daily. The source material was CD8+ T cells sorted from blood, sampled at week 4, from a patient treated with tofacitinib. The receptors were sampled from a human donor with alopecia areata.

The gene calls are TRBV2 and TRBJ2-7; 8 bases are shared with TRBD2. From germline, CDR1 is SNHLY and CDR2 FYNNEI. Trimming cost V 5 bases and J 4 bases; bases outside gene matches: 7. The CDR3 totals 14 residues. The chain's CDR3 is CASSPLSGDYEQYF. CDR3 DNA: TGTGCCAGCAGTCCGCTTAGCGGGGATTACGAGCAGTACTTC.

The DNA of the CDR3 is TGTGCCAGCAGTGGCCTAGCGGGGGGCACAGATACGCAGTATTTT. Amino acid sequence: CASSGLAGGTDTQYF. The rearrangement links TRBV6-1 to TRBJ2-3, with 10 bases matching TRBD2. The ends lost 4 bases at V and 1 base at J; junction bases unmatched: 2. Germline CDR1 MNHNS, CDR2 SASEGT. CDR3 length: 15 amino acids.

V is TRBV4-3 and J is TRBJ2-6; 10 bases are shared with TRBD1. The CDR3 contains 18 residues. J lost 0 bases, V lost 8 bases, and 10 bases had no gene match. Germline CDR1 LGHNA, CDR2 YSLEER. For the CDR3, the DNA is TGCGCCAGCGGGCGTGGGACAGGGGCGATCTCTGGGGCCAACGTCCTGACTTTC. Translated: CASGRGTGAISGANVLTF.

Of note for this clone: A much larger clone differs from this one at a single base, so this may be a read error. The rearrangement links TRBV5-6 to TRBJ1-1; TRBD1 is a possible D gene (6 bases). V dropped 2 bases and J dropped 4 bases, with 9 bases sitting between them. The germline gives CDR1 SGHDT, CDR2 YYEEEE. The CDR3 runs to 13 residues. Here the CDR3 reads CASSLTGSTEAFF. The DNA of the CDR3 is TGTGCCAGCAGCTTAACAGGGAGCACTGAAGCTTTCTTT.

This clone was seen only once. The J gene is TRBJ2-3, the V gene TRBV4-1; perhaps TRBD1 as D (7 bases). V was trimmed by 3 bases and J by 0 bases, leaving 10 bases between them. CDR1 is MGHRA and CDR2 is YSYEKL in the germline V gene. The length of the CDR3 is 15 residues. The CDR3 spells CASSQEGQSTDTQYF. The CDR3 coding sequence is TGCGCCAGCAGCCAGGAGGGACAGAGCACAGATACGCAGTATTTT.

This clone was recorded a few times. The chain links TRBV9 to TRBJ2-3, with TRBD1 identical over 7 bases. Germline V gives CDR1 SGDLS, CDR2 YYNGEE. This CDR3 is built from 16 residues. V dropped 3 bases and J dropped 0; count of bases not matched to a gene: 7. The CDR3 DNA reads as TGTGCCAGCAGCGCCTACAGGGGAACTAGCACAGATACGCAGTATTTT. It specifies CASSAYRGTSTDTQYF.

The chain is built from TRBV10-3 and TRBJ2-7; D call uncertain. Trimming took off 0 bases at V and 4 bases at J, with 10 bases between the two ends. CDR1 and CDR2 from the germline V gene are ENHRY and SYGVKD. The CDR3 extends over 14 amino acids. CDR3 sequence (DNA): TGTGCCATCAGTGAGTCCGACTTGGGGTACGAGCAGTACTTC. It is translated as CAISESDLGYEQYF.

The chain carries TRBV7-9 and TRBJ2-7, with D perhaps being TRBD1 or TRBD2 (5 bases each). The length of the CDR3 is 11 residues. The germline gives CDR1 SEHNR, CDR2 FQNEAQ (reference sequence). Trimming removed 10 bases from V and 6 bases from J, with 13 bases in between. The CDR3 sequence: CATSGQTEQYF. The CDR3, as DNA: TGTGCCACCTCGGGGCAGACCGAGCAGTACTTC.

V gene TRBV7-9 combines with J gene TRBJ1-6, with 7 nucleotides matching TRBD1. J gave up 8 bases and V 5 bases, and 15 bases lay outside the gene matches. This CDR3 has 17 residues. The germline V gene encodes CDR1 SEHNR and CDR2 FQNEAQ (reference sequence). The CDR3 reads CASSGVDRMGTDSPLHF. The CDR3, as DNA: TGTGCCAGCAGCGGGGTGGACAGGATGGGGACCGATTCACCCCTCCACTTT.

The rearrangement links TRBV20-1 to TRBJ2-5; no clear D. The length of the CDR3 is 10 residues. Germline lookup yields CDR1 DFQATT and CDR2 SNEGSKA (reference sequence). Between the trimmed V and J ends, which lost 5 bases and 5 bases, there was a span of 6 bases. CDR3 residues: CSAGRETQYF. The CDR3 DNA follows: TGCAGTGCTGGGCGGGAGACCCAGTACTTC.

On this clone itself: The DNA is omitted, as the CDR3 cannot be located on it reliably, and the CDR3 follows TCRdb's listing. The gene calls are TRBV5-1 and TRBJ2-3. The CDR3 length equals 14 residues, ends included. The V gene's germline CDR1 is SGHRS and CDR2 YFSETQ. The CDR3 here is CASSLVAVGTMEYF.

This clone turned up a few times. The chain uses TRBV29-1 and TRBJ1-1; D is ambiguous. The CDR3 contains 12 residues. V lost 7 bases, J lost 2 bases, and 11 bases lay in between. The germline CDR1 and CDR2 sequences are SQVTM and ANQGSEA. The CDR3: CSETGLNTEAFF. The DNA for the CDR3 is TGCAGCGAAACCGGACTCAACACTGAAGCTTTCTTT.

The table lists this clone with a few counts. The chain recombines TRBV11-2 with TRBJ2-3; 11 bases align to TRBD2. Germline CDR1 SGHAT, CDR2 FQNNGV. The length of the CDR3 is 15 residues. With 7 bases clipped from V and 9 bases from J, the junction kept 12 bases outside the gene matches. The CDR3 DNA is TGTGCCAGCACCCCGGGACTAGCGGCCAGGGGGACGCAGTATTTT. This sequence encodes CASTPGLAARGTQYF.

The V and J genes are TRBV5-4 and TRBJ2-1; D might be TRBD1 (6 bases). V was cut by 4 bases and J by 8 bases, with 10 bases left in between. The germline V gene has CDR1 SGHNT and CDR2 YYREEE (reference sequence). This CDR3 has 12 amino acids. Here the CDR3 reads CASSRKGDEQFF. CDR3 nucleotide sequence: TGTGCCAGCAGCCGGAAGGGGGATGAGCAGTTCTTC.

V and J are TRBV7-8 and TRBJ2-4, with TRBD1 identical over 7 bases. This CDR3 comprises 16 residues. V dropped 3 bases and J dropped 9; count of bases not matched to a gene: 14. Germline CDR1 reads SGHVS; CDR2 reads FQNEAQ. The CDR3 DNA reads as TGTGCCAGCAGCTTGGGAGAGGGGGCGAGTGGGAGCATTCAGTACTTC. Its protein product is CASSLGEGASGSIQYF.

The V and J genes are TRBV5-6 and TRBJ2-5; D not certain. The germline CDR1 and CDR2 sequences are SGHDT and YYEEEE. Trimming took off 0 bases at V and 9 bases at J, with 6 bases between the two ends. The CDR3 is 11 residues long. The chain's CDR3 is CASSLATSQYF. The CDR3 bases are TGTGCCAGCAGCTTGGCCACGTCCCAGTACTTC.

This clone has a handful of counts. The V gene is TRBV27, the J gene TRBJ2-2; D uncertain. Trimming shortened V by 2 bases and J by 6 bases, and 13 bases separated the two germline ends. The germline CDR1 and CDR2 sequences are MNHEY and SMNVEV (reference sequence). The CDR3 runs to 15 residues. CDR3 residues: CASSLVASIPGELFF. The CDR3 DNA sequence: TGTGCCAGCAGTTTAGTGGCGTCAATTCCCGGGGAGCTGTTTTTT.

V is TRBV9 and J is TRBJ2-7; D remains unclear. The CDR3 runs 14 residues. Trimming cost V 0 bases and J 2 bases, with 9 bases left between them. CDR1 is SGDLS and CDR2 is YYNGEE in the germline V gene. CDR3 coding DNA: TGTGCCAGCAGCGTAGGTGCGAGCACCTACGAGCAGTACTTC. Its translation: CASSVGASTYEQYF.

This clone was observed a single time. This chain uses TRBV19 with TRBJ2-7; D perhaps matches TRBD1 (6 bases). This CDR3 is built from 15 residues. Germline loops: CDR1 LNHDA, CDR2 SQIVND (reference sequence). V shed 0 bases and J shed 4 bases, with 13 bases lying between them. This chain's CDR3 is CASSIEATGLYEQYF. CDR3 nucleotide sequence: TGTGCCAGTAGTATAGAGGCGACAGGACTTTACGAGCAGTACTTC.

The chain joins TRBV27 to TRBJ1-6; no reliable D call. V was cut by 8 bases and J by 4 bases, with 12 bases left in between. The CDR3 covers 14 residues. Germline values: CDR1 MNHEY, CDR2 SMNVEV (reference sequence). The CDR3 coding sequence is TGTGCCAGCTCGAGCGGGGTGTATAATTCACCCCTCCACTTT. Amino acid sequence: CASSSGVYNSPLHF.

A few counts support this clone. The chain uses TRBV5-1 and TRBJ2-5; 10 nucleotides agree with TRBD1. The CDR3 is made up of 14 amino acids. From germline, CDR1 is SGHRS and CDR2 YFSETQ. Trimming removed 4 bases from V and 4 bases from J; junction bases left unmatched: 4. CDR3 protein: CASSLGQGRETQYF. CDR3 DNA: TGCGCCAGCAGCCTGGGACAGGGGAGAGAGACCCAGTACTTC.

This clone was observed a handful of times. The chain recombines TRBV9 with TRBJ2-1; D might be TRBD1 or TRBD2, each matching 5 bases. V lost 0 bases and J lost 5, with 6 bases in between. Germline-derived CDR1 and CDR2 are SGDLS and YYNGEE. The CDR3 length is 13 residues. The DNA for the CDR3 is TGTGCCAGCAGCGTAGGGGGGAACAATGAGCAGTTCTTC. As protein: CASSVGGNNEQFF.

The CDR3 sequence: CAGRLRGVNYGYTF. In nucleotides, the CDR3 is TGTGCCGGACGACTCAGGGGTGTGAACTATGGCTACACCTTC. The chain combines TRBV2 with TRBJ1-2, with a possible D match to TRBD1 (6 bases). The CDR3 consists of 14 residues. The germline V and J ends were trimmed by 11 bases and 2 bases, with 18 bases remaining between them. The germline gives CDR1 SNHLY, CDR2 FYNNEI.

This chain connects TRBV5-6 to TRBJ2-2; TRBD2 might be the D (5 bases). This CDR3 has 15 amino acids. From germline, CDR1 is SGHDT and CDR2 YYEEEE. The ends were cut back, 4 bases at V and 7 bases at J, with 17 bases in the middle. Written as DNA, the CDR3 is TGTGCCAGCAGCCAAGAGTTAGCGAATAGCGGGGAGCTGTTTTTT. This gives the protein CASSQELANSGELFF.

CDR3 sequence reads: CASSLGRTNTGELFF. The DNA for the CDR3 is TGCGCCAGCAGCCTTGGACGGACGAACACCGGGGAGCTGTTTTTT. This chain uses TRBV4-1 with TRBJ2-2; no clear D gene. The CDR3 covers 15 residues. Germline CDR1 is MGHRA and CDR2 is YSYEKL. V gave up 4 bases and J gave up 0 bases, with 9 bases separating them.